Presented here are 4 T cell receptor beta chains from one specimen sequenced in a study of CD4 T cells in relation to SARS-CoV-2 and coronaviruses. CD4+ T cells from unexposed donors were obtained before the COVID-19 pandemic (2011-2018). Isolation of CD4+ T cells took place after roughly nine days in culture. Assay used: immunoSEQ multiplex PCR; TCRdb lists only in-frame clones, some missing. The data contain about 19,000 clones, around 80% of them singletons. The antigens of these receptors remain unknown. The sequenced sample was CD4+ T cells from PBMCs, cultured in vitro. These receptors were collected from a human donor in good health.

The V call is TRBV6-2 or TRBV6-3, the J call TRBJ1-1; D not certain. Germline CDR1 and CDR2: MNHEY and SVGEGT. CDR3 length: 12 amino acids. V was shortened by 6 bases and J by 5 bases, with 10 bases between the two germline ends. CDR3 loop: CASSRHETEAFF. CDR3 bases: TGTGCCAGCAGCCGACACGAGACTGAAGCTTTCTTT.

The chain is built from TRBV19 and TRBJ2-7, with D perhaps TRBD2 (5 bases). Trimming took 5 bases from V and 8 from J, leaving 16 bases between them. Germline lookup yields CDR1 LNHDA and CDR2 SQIVND (reference sequence). This CDR3 comprises 13 residues. CDR3 nucleotides: TGTGCCAGTAGTGTGGAGGAGCTTGGGAAGCAGTACTTC. Its protein is CASSVEELGKQYF.

The chain links TRBV23-1 to TRBJ2-7; D remains unclear. TRBV23-1 is known as an ORF, though its function is uncertain. V lost 3 bases and J lost 0, with 18 bases in between. This CDR3 is built from 17 residues. The CDR3 protein is CASSHVMGGVCSYEQYF. The CDR3 nucleotides are TGCGCCAGCAGTCACGTCATGGGTGGGGTCTGCTCCTACGAGCAGTACTTC.

The genes are TRBV23-1 and TRBJ1-5; perhaps TRBD1 as D (5 bases). TRBV23-1 is flagged as an ORF with uncertain function. The CDR3 consists of 19 residues. Trimming took 0 bases from V and 5 from J, leaving 23 bases between them. CDR3 amino acids: CASSQSNETQDPIDQPQHF. DNA for the CDR3: TGCGCCAGCAGTCAATCGAACGAGACACAGGACCCTATTGATCAGCCCCAGCATTTT.